This TCR beta chain was sequenced during a study of cytomegalovirus exposure and HLA in healthy donors (dated by TCRdb to about 2017). Regarding the complete study: In an earlier analysis of around 540 of the donors, 250 to 350 Gb of sequence data and 100 million or so unique TCR beta sequences from 150 million to 200 million T cells were reported. HLA typing included class I and class II loci at four-digit resolution. Along with the approximately 620-subject first cohort, a separate validation cohort of over 90 different subjects was used. To predict cytomegalovirus infection status, the study brought together high-throughput TCR immunosequencing, statistical association of individual TCRs with disease status, and machine learning. Genome-wide SNP genotypes for about 65% of the roughly 700 donors were used in a later genetic analysis, which treated that subset as a discovery cohort. The T cell repertoires of 700 or so subjects were profiled by immunosequencing and related to cytomegalovirus serostatus. The later analysis used no new phenotypic data to find candidate immune exposures, relying instead on TCR beta sequences and their occurrence across donors. An early release that covered approximately 600 HLA-typed donors contained around 300 gigabases of sequencing data and tens of millions of unique TCR sequences. The genetic ancestry cluster associated with self-reported Caucasian donors included about four fifths of the roughly 400 genotyped donors. Every discovery cohort repertoire had been produced on one sequencing platform. Donor age, sex, ethnicity and CMV serostatus were collected together with the repertoire data. In an earlier analysis of 500 to 650 of the donors, high-throughput TCR beta sequencing was used to judge whether each TCR beta V gene segment behaved as functional or pseudogenic. Several DR-DQ haplotypes were handled as single units for association and clustering because linkage in the cohort was strong. The aim of the study was to test whether cataloging public T cell receptors could identify signatures of past pathogen exposure. Among around 400 genotyped donors of the cohort, an average of about 240,000 unique TCR beta nucleotide sequences were sequenced per donor, around 20% of them non-productive. The number of typed donors differed by locus: about 629-640 for A, B, C, DRB1 and DQB1; 522 for DQA1; around 580 for DPA1; and some 470 for DPB1. In a later analysis, previously published TCR beta repertoires from several hundred donors were re-analyzed and high-resolution HLA genotyping was added so that TCR occurrence patterns could be studied.

V gives up 7 bases and J gives up 1 base, and the segment between their germline ends measures 10 bases. Including cysteine and phenylalanine, the CDR3 has 12 amino acids. Of the read, only the CDR3 DNA is kept; its 36 bases are in frame from base 1. In the germline V gene (reference sequence), CDR1 corresponds to GTSNPN and CDR2 to SVGIG. The library was obtained by the immunoSEQ multiplex PCR assay. A mixture of 60 forward primers for TCR Vbeta segments and 13 reverse primers for TCR Jbeta segments was used in the multiplex PCR. Amplification of the CDR3 region of rearranged TCR beta genes was performed with a multiplex PCR assay on genomic DNA. The amplified TCR beta libraries were sequenced on the Illumina HiSeq System as 87-base-pair reads. As for the authors' bioinformatics: A later analysis tallied roughly 80 million unique TCR beta chains across the 666 repertoires, and 10 million to 11 million of those chains were shared by two or more donors. Raw reads were error-corrected and collapsed into unique sequences by a nearest-neighbor algorithm in which closely related sequences were merged to remove PCR and sequencing errors. V, D and J gene segments were assigned by aligning CDR3 sequences to IMGT reference sequences. For a sequence to be retained, a match of at least six nucleotides was required to both a V gene segment and a J gene segment. A rearrangement was called productive if the CDR3 had no stop codons and remained in frame with V and J, and every other rearrangement was called non-productive. CDR3 was defined according to IMGT convention as the region running from the second conserved V-encoded cysteine to the conserved J-encoded phenylalanine. In an earlier analysis of 587 of the donors, sequences lacking an unambiguous match to a single V gene segment were excluded. In an earlier analysis of several hundred of the donors, V segments were called functional above 56.7% productive rearrangements and were called segregating when the between-donor standard deviation exceeded 5%. To diagnose cytomegalovirus status from the catalog of TCR beta chain sequences, a statistical classification framework was built. In a later analysis, V and J genes were assigned by comparing TCR nucleotide sequences against IMGT/GENE-DB human TR gene sequences. Using the TCRdist pipeline, a later analysis assigned CDR3 sequences along with most-parsimonious VDJ recombination scenarios. In a later analysis, each TCR beta chain was defined by its CDR3 amino acid sequence together with its V-gene family, and reads without a unique V-gene family were excluded. In a later analysis, around 600 highly shared, low-generation-probability nucleotide sequences were removed to address suspected cross-contamination and a sequencing artifact. In a later analysis, a clonal expansion index for each public chain was calculated from normalized within-repertoire ranks of inferred template counts. A later analysis computed generation probabilities with a VDJ recombination model fitted to out-of-frame rearrangements, and checked the results against IGoR. In a later analysis, hypergeometric tests were used to score TCR-TCR, TCR-HLA and TCR-CMV co-occurrence, with a repertoire-size bias correction applied to TCR pairs. In a later analysis, false discovery rates were estimated by permuting HLA or CMV assignments 20 times. In a later analysis, co-occurring TCRs were grouped with DBSCAN, and TCRdist sequence similarity was added when clustering was performed within HLA-allele-positive subsets. Repertoires with fewer than 30,000 or more than 120,000 public chains were left out of co-occurrence clustering, as were four to six repertoires with anomalous nucleotide sharing. TCRdb's version of the immuneACCESS table is confined to in-frame rearrangements and falls short of the full clone set. An unresolved V gene accounts for under half of the shortfall where checked; the remainder is of unknown origin. V, J and clone size derive from that table, while D and trimming were established from the DNA sequence. The sample table lists 100,000 to 150,000 clones, around three quarters of them with a count of one. About 1.2% of the sample comes from the top ten.

On the study overall, not on this receptor specifically: The presence/absence analyses assumed that sequencing depth was roughly uniform across donors, and that assumption may not be true. While some public TCRs were present in many individuals, most TCR sequences turned up only very rarely across donors. A cluster of highly shared sequence variants was judged likely to be a technical artifact of the sequencing pipeline. In a later analysis, HLA-associated TCR beta chains were found to be more clonally expanded and to have lower generation probabilities than equally common non-associated chains. Linkage disequilibrium might explain the correlated functional status among segregating V segments, but an unknown experimental factor could not be excluded. In an earlier analysis of more than 500 of the donors, most TCR beta V segments appeared in productive rearrangements about 87% or about 30% of the time, broadly matching IMGT annotations. In vitro tests confirmed that a few of the cytomegalovirus-associated TCR beta chains recognize cytomegalovirus antigens. Immune exposure information for the cohort was limited to CMV serostatus. Strong co-occurrence of HLA alleles, especially DR and DQ, made assigning TCR associations to individual alleles difficult. The authors suggested that the approach could potentially be generalized to other disease states and immunological phenotypes. A total of 150 or so TCR beta chains were listed by the study as associated with cytomegalovirus. In a later analysis, most CMV-associated TCR beta chains were found to appear HLA-restricted, with HLA associations seemingly driven largely by CMV exposure. In a later genetic analysis, fewer N-insertions in productive TCRs were reported among donors in an Asian-associated ancestry cluster than the approximately 630-donor mean. Because HLA typing was missing for some donors at each locus, association tests included only the typed subset. Some IMGT-functional V segments, including TRBV6-2 and TRBV6-3, could not be distinguished by the 87-base-pair reads and were therefore excluded. A further reported finding was that TCR beta sequences accurately predicted the HLA-A and HLA-B alleles for most subjects in the first cohort. The cohort was sequenced for TCR beta chains only, and without alpha or paired-chain data the features that could be detected were limited. In a later genetic analysis, a missense DCLRE1C variant was associated with V-gene and J-gene trimming of TCR beta chains, and the association was replicated in an independent cohort. In a later analysis, TCR association rates were found to vary across HLA loci, with the most associated TCRs seen for DRB1 alleles and the fewest for HLA-C alleles. In a later analysis, some 17,000 TCR beta sequences were associated with specific HLA alleles at a false discovery rate of 0.05. Because counts were too low, about 18 rarely observed V segments, including chromosome 9 orphons, were excluded from the earlier analysis of 587 of the donors. A later analysis reported that several top co-occurrence clusters appeared linked to parvovirus B19, influenza, CMV and Epstein-Barr virus. The classifier was reported to diagnose cytomegalovirus status with high specificity and sensitivity in both the original cohort and the validation cohort.

A remark on this clone: There is no known antigen for this receptor. Qualities for individual bases were not recorded, and no much larger clone is one base off.

The cohort comprised some 730 healthy bone marrow donors. At the time of sampling, all cohort members were nominally healthy, though unrecorded immune exposures were likely present. The donor was CMV seronegative and belonged to the group of around 350 seronegative cohort members. Every donor gave a peripheral blood sample, and the peripheral blood mononuclear cells from that sample were used for TCR beta sequencing. The Qiagen DNeasy Blood Extraction Kit was used to extract genomic DNA from the blood cell samples. The receptor was derived from a female donor in good health and CMV-seronegative. The rearranged chain carries TRBV30 and TRBJ2-5; TRBD1 might be the D gene, on 5 matching bases. The sequenced sample consisted of PBMCs. Read as DNA, the sequence is TGTGCCTACTCTAGGGGCCAAGAGACCCAGTACTTC. This sequence encodes CAYSRGQETQYF. The full variable domain, with segments outside the CDR3 supplied by the reference TRBV30 and TRBJ2-5 proteins, appears as SQTIHQWPATLVQPVGSPLSLECTVEGTSNPNLYWYRQAAGRGLQLLFYSVGIGQISSEVPQNLSASRPQDRQFILSSKKLLLSDSGFYLCAYSRGQETQYFGPGTRLLVL.